The T cell receptor (beta chain) under discussion was sequenced for a study of a mutant IDH1 vaccine in newly diagnosed glioma. Study in general: The sex distribution of treated patients was about 60% male and roughly 40% female, with a mean age of around 40 years. Visit V12 happened at week 35; visit V13 happened at week 47.

Notes on this clone: Its antigen is as yet unknown.

Sequenced by immunoSEQ multiplex PCR; TCRdb stores in-frame clones only, minus some. This table has some 30,000 clones, around 82% appearing once. The CDR3 consists of 11 residues. Trimming removed 7 bases from V and 6 bases from J, with 10 bases in between. Germline CDR1 reads SGHRS; CDR2 reads YFSETQ. Sample time point: week 47, end of study. The vaccine gave 300 ug of a 20-mer mutant IDH1 peptide subcutaneously per dose. The specimen was PBMCs, collected from a glioma patient whose treatment included an IDH1 peptide vaccine. The chain is built from TRBV5-1 and TRBJ1-2; D not certain. This TCR derives from a man aged 25-40 years with glioma. The CDR3 coding sequence is TGCGCCAGCCTCCTAGAGAATGGCTACACCTTC. Its translation is CASLLENGYTF. The complete variable domain, with remaining parts taken from reference TRBV5-1 and TRBJ1-2, reads KAGVTQTPRYLIKTRGQQVTLSCSPISGHRSVSWYQQTPGQGLQFLFEYFSETQRNKGNFPGRFSGRQFSNSRSEMNVSTLELGDSALYLCASLLENGYTFGSGTRLTVV.